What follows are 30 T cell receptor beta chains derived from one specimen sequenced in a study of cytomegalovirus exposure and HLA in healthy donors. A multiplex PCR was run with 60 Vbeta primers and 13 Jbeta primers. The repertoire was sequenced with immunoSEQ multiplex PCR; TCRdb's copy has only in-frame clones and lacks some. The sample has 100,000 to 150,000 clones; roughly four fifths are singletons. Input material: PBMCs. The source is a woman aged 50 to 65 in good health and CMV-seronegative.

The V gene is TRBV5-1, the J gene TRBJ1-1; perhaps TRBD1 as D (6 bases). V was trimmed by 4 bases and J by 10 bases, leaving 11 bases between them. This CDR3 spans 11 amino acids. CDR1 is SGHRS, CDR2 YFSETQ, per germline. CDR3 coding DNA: TGCGCCAGCAGCCTGGAAGGGGGAGCTTTCTTT. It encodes CASSLEGGAFF.

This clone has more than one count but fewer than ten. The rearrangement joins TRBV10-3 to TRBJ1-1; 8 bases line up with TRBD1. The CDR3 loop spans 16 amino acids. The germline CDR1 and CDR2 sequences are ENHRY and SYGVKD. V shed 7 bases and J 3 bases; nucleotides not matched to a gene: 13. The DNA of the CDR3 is TGTGCCATCAAGGAGGGAACAGGGGGTGAGTACACTGAAGCTTTCTTT. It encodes CAIKEGTGGEYTEAFF.

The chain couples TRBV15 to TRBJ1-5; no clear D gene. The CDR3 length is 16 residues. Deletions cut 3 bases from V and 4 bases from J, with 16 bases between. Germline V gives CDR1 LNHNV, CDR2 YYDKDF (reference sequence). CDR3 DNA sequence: TGTGCCACCAGCAGCCGGATGTTACAGCTGAATCAGCCCCAGCATTTT. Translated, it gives CATSSRMLQLNQPQHF.

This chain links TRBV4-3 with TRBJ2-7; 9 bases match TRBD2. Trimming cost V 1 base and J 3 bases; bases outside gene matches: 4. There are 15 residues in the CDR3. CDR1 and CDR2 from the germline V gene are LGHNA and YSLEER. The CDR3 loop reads CASSQGREGGYEQYF. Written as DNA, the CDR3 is TGCGCCAGCAGCCAAGGGCGGGAGGGAGGCTACGAGCAGTACTTC.

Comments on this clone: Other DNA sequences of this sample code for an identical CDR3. The CDR3 region has the DNA TGCGCCAGCAGCTTGGCCGGGGGCAATGAGCAGTTCTTC. This encodes CASSLAGGNEQFF. J is TRBJ2-1 and V is TRBV5-1; D might be TRBD2 (6 bases). CDR3 length: 13 residues. Looked up from germline, CDR1 is SGHRS and CDR2 is YFSETQ. V was cut by 0 bases and J by 6 bases, with 7 bases left in between. The whole variable domain, remainder taken from reference TRBV5-1 and TRBJ2-1, is KAGVTQTPRYLIKTRGQQVTLSCSPISGHRSVSWYQQTPGQGLQFLFEYFSETQRNKGNFPGRFSGRQFSNSRSEMNVSTLELGDSALYLCASSLAGGNEQFFGPGTRLTVL.

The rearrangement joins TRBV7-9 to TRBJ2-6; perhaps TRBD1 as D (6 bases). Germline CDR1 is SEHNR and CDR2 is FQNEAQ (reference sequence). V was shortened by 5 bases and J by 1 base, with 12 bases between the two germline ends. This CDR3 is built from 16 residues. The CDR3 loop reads CASSRRGISGANVLTF. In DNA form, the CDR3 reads TGTGCCAGCAGCCGCAGGGGTATTTCTGGGGCCAACGTCCTGACTTTC.

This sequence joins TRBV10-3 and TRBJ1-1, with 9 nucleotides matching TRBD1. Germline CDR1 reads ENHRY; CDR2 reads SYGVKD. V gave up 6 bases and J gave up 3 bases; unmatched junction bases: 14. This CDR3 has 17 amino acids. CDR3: CAIRGNTGGKGDTEAFF. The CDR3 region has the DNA TGTGCCATCAGAGGTAATACAGGGGGCAAAGGGGACACTGAAGCTTTCTTT.

The CDR3 is CASSQDGAGDQPQHF. For the CDR3, the DNA is TGCGCCAGCAGCCAAGATGGAGCAGGGGATCAGCCCCAGCATTTT. The genes are TRBV4-1 and TRBJ1-5; D perhaps matches TRBD1 (6 bases). V lost 0 bases and J 5 bases, leaving 11 bases between the germline ends. CDR1 MGHRA and CDR2 YSYEKL come from the germline V gene. This CDR3 is built from 15 residues.

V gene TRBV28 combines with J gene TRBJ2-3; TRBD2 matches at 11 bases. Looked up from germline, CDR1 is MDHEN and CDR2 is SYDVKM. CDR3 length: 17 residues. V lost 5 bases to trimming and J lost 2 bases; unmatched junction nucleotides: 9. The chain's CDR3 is CASSTRLAGKDTDTQYF. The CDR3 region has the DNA TGTGCCAGCAGTACGAGACTAGCGGGGAAAGACACAGATACGCAGTATTTT. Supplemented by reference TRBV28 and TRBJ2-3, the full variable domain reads DVKVTQSSRYLVKRTGEKVFLECVQDMDHENMFWYRQDPGLGLRLIYFSYDVKMKEKGDIPEGYSVSREKKERFSLILESASTNQTSMYLCASSTRLAGKDTDTQYFGPGTRLTVL.

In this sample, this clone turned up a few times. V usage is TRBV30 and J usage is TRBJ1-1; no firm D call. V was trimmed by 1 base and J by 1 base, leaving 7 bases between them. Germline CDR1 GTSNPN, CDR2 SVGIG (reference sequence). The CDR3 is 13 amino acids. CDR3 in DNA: TGTGCCTGGAGTGGGGAGGCGAACACTGAAGCTTTCTTT. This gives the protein CAWSGEANTEAFF.

The CDR3 sequence is CASSEPLGQGANQPQHF. CDR3 coding DNA: TGTGCCAGCAGTGAACCCCTGGGACAGGGGGCCAATCAGCCCCAGCATTTT. The chain links TRBV6-1 to TRBJ1-5, with 12 bases fitting TRBD1. V was clipped by 2 bases and J by 3 bases; unmatched bases: 5. Germline V lookup: CDR1 MNHNS, CDR2 SASEGT. The CDR3 covers 17 residues.

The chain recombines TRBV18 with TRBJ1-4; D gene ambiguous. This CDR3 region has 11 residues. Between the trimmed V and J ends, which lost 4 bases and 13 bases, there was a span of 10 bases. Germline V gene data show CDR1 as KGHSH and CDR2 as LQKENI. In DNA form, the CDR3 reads TGTGCCAGCTCACAGGACCGGGGACTGTTTTTT. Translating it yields CASSQDRGLFF.

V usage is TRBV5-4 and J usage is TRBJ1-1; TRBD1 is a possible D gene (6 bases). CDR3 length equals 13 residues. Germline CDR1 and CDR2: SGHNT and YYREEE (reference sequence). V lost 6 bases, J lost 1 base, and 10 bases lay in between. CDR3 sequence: CASNNRENTEAFF. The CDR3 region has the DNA TGTGCCAGCAACAACAGGGAGAACACTGAAGCTTTCTTT.

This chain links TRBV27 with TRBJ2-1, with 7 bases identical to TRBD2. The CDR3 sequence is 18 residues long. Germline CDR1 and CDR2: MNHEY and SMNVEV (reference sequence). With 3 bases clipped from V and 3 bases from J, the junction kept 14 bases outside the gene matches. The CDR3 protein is CASSFGGRLAVNYNEQFF. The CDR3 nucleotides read TGTGCCAGCAGTTTTGGGGGACGGCTAGCGGTCAACTACAATGAGCAGTTCTTC.

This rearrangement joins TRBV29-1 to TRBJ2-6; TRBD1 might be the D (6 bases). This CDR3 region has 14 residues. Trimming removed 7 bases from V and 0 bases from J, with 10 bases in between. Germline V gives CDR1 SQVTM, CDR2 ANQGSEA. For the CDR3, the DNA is TGCAGCGCGACAGGTGACTCTGGGGCCAACGTCCTGACTTTC. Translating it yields CSATGDSGANVLTF.

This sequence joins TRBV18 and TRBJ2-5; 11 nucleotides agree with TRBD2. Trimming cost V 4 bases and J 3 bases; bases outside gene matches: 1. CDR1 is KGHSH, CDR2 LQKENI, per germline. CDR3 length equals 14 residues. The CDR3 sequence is CASSLGLAEETQYF. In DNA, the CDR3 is TGTGCCAGCTCACTGGGACTAGCGGAAGAGACCCAGTACTTC.

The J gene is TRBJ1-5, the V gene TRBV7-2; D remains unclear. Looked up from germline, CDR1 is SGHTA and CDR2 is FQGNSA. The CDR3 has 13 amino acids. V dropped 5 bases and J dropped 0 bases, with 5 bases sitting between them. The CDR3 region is CASSKYSNQPQHF. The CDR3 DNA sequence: TGTGCCAGCAGCAAATATAGCAATCAGCCCCAGCATTTT. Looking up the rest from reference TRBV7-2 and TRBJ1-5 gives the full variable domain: GAGVSQSPSNKVTEKGKDVELRCDPISGHTALYWYRQSLGQGLEFLIYFQGNSAPDKSGLPSDRFSAERTGGSVSTLTIQRTQQEDSAVYLCASSKYSNQPQHFGDGTRLSIL.

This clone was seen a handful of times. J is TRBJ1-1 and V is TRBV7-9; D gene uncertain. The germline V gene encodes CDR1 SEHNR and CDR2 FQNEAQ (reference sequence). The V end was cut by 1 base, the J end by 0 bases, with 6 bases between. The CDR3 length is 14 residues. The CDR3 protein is CASSLGGLNTEAFF. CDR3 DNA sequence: TGTGCCAGCAGCTTAGGAGGGCTGAACACTGAAGCTTTCTTT.

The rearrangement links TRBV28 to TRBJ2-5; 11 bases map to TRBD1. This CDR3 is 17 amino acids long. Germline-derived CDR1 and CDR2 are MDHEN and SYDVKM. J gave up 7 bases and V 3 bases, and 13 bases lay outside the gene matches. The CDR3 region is CASSFSPSGTGGGTQYF. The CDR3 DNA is TGTGCCAGCAGTTTTTCTCCTTCCGGGACAGGGGGTGGGACCCAGTACTTC.

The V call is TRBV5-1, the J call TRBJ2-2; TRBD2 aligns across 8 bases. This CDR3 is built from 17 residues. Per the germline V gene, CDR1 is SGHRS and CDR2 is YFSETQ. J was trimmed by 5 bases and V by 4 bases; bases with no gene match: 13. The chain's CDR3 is CASSPLSSGSGTGELFF. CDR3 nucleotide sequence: TGCGCCAGCAGCCCACTTTCGAGCGGGAGTGGTACCGGGGAGCTGTTTTTT.

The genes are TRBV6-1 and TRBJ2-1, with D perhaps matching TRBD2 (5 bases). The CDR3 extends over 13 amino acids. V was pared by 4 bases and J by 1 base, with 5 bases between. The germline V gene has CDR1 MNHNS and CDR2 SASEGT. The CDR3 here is CASSGGSYNEQFF. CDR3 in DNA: TGTGCCAGCAGTGGCGGGTCCTACAATGAGCAGTTCTTC.

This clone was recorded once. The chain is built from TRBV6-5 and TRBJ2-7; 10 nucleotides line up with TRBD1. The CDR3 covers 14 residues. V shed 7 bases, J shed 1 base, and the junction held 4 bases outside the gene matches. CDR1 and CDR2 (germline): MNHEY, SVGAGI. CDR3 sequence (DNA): TGTGCCAGCAAACAGGACAGGGGGTCCTACGAGCAGTACTTC. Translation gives CASKQDRGSYEQYF.

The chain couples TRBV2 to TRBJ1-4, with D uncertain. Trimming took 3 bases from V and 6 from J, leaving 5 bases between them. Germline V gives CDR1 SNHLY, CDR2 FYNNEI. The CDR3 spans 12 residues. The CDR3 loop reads CASSDGDEKLFF. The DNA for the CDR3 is TGTGCCAGCAGTGACGGAGATGAAAAACTGTTTTTT.

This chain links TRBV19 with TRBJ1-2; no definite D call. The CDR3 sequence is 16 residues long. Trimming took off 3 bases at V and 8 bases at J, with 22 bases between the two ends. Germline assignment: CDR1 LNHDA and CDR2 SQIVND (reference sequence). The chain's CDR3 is CASSIGRYSPKEGYTF. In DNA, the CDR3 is TGTGCCAGTAGTATTGGGAGGTACTCCCCTAAGGAGGGCTACACCTTC.

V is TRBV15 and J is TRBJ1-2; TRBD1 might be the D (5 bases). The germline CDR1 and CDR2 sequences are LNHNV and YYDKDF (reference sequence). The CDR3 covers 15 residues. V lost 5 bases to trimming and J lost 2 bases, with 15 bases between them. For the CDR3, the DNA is TGTGCCACCAGCGGTCTAAAGGGGAAGAACTATGGCTACACCTTC. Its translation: CATSGLKGKNYGYTF.

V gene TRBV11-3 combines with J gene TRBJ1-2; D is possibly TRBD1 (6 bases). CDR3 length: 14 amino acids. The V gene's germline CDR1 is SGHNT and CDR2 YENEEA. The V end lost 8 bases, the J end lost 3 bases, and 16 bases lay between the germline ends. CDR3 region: CASQRQDSDYGYTF. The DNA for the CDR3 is TGTGCCAGCCAAAGACAGGACTCGGACTATGGCTACACCTTC.

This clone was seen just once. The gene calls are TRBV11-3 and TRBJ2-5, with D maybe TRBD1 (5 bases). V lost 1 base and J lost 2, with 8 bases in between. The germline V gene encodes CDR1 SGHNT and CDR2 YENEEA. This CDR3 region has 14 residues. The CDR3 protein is CASSLGQGQETQYF. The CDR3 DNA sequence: TGTGCCAGCAGCTTAGGGCAGGGACAAGAGACCCAGTACTTC.

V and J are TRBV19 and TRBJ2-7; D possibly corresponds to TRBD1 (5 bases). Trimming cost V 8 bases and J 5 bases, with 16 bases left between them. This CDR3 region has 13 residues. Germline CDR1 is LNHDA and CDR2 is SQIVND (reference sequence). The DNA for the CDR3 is TGTGCCAGTTTTCAGGGAAGACTTGACGAGCAGTACGTC. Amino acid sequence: CASFQGRLDEQYV.

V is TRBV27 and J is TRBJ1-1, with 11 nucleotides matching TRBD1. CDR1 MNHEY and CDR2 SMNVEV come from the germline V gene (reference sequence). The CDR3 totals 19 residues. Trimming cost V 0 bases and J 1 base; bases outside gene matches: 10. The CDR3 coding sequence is TGTGCCAGCAGTTTATCGATCGGGGACAGGGGGGGAAGGAACACTGAAGCTTTCTTT. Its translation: CASSLSIGDRGGRNTEAFF.

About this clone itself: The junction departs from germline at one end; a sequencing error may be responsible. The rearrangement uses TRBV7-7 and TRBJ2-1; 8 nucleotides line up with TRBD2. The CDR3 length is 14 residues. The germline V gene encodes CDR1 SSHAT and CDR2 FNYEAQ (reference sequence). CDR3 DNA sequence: TGTGCTAGCAGCTTAGCGGGACGGGGGGATGAGCAGTTCTTC. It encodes CASSLAGRGDEQFF. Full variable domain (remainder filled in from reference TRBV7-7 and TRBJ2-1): GAGVSQSPRYKVTKRGQDVTLRCDPISSHATLYWYQQALGQGPEFLTYFNYEAQPDKSGLPSDRFSAERPEGSISTLTIQRTEQRDSAMYRCASSLAGRGDEQFFGPGTRLTVL.